Many counts were recorded for the clone carrying this T cell receptor beta chain. V was trimmed by 6 bases and J by 4 bases, leaving 15 bases between them. The germline CDR1 and CDR2 sequences are MNHNS and SASEGT. The CDR3 length is 14 residues. This record belongs to a study of T cells in Graves' hyperthyroidism and ophthalmopathy. There were TCR beta CDR3 regions amplified from RNA transcripts. A first-round RT-PCR of the TCR CDR3 used the HTBI primer set. TCRdb processed the multiplex PCR reads anew with MiXCR; each CDR3 protein has one entry. The profile shows a few hundred thousand distinct CDR3 sequences, under 15% of them singletons.

J is TRBJ2-5 and V is TRBV6-1, with D possibly TRBD1 on 5 matching bases. The sequence came from a woman in her 30s with Graves' hyperthyroidism. Input material: blood. The CDR3 region is CASSVMGLPETQYF. For the CDR3, the DNA is TGTGCCAGCAGCGTCATGGGGCTCCCAGAGACCCAGTACTTC.